The clone carrying this T cell receptor (beta chain) has only a few counts. What it binds is unknown. These data belong to a study of T cell repertoires in cytomegalovirus infection. Turning to the study itself: Well-studied HLA-B-restricted epitopes and recently identified HLA-C-restricted epitopes of CMV were both used in the study.

This CDR3 contains 17 residues. Losses at the gene ends were 9 bases for V and 2 bases for J; bases not matched to a gene: 18. TCRdb reprocessed the reads with MiXCR, giving one entry per CDR3 protein. Among approximately 1,000,000 distinct CDR3 sequences listed, approximately 31% were seen once. Findings and caveats of the study: There were carriers of CMV plus the relevant HLA, and cumulative public TCR beta family frequency identified them.

Sequencing used cultured CD8+ T cells from PBMCs, obtained from culture after CMV antigen stimulation. The sequence came from a human donor in good health (CMV status not recorded). Some clones in this sample may be carry-over from other donors' samples. The chain is built from TRBV12-3 or TRBV12-4 and TRBJ1-2; TRBD1 matches at 7 bases. In DNA, the CDR3 is TGTGCCAGTTCGCACCACCTCGTGGGACAGAGAAACTATGGCTACACCTTC. Translated, it gives CASSHHLVGQRNYGYTF.